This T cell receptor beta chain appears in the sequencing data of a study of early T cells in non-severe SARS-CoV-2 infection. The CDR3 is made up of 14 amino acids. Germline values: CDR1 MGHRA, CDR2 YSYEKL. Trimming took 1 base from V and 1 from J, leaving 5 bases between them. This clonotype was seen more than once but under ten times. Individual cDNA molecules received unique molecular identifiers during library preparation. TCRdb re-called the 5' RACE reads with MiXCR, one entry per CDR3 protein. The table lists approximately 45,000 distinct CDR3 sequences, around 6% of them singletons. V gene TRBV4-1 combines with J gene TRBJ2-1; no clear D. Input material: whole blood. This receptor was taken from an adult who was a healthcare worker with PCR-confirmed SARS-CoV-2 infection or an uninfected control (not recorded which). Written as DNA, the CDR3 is TGCGCCAGCAGCCAAGCCCAATCCTACAATGAGCAGTTCTTC. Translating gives CASSQAQSYNEQFF.